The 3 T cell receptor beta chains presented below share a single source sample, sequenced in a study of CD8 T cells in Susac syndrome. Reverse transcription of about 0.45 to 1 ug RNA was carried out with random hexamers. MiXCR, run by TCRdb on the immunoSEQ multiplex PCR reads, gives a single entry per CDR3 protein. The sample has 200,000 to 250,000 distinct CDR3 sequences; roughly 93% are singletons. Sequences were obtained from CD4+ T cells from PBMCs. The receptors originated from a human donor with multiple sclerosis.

Here the CDR3 reads CASRKTGYSNQPQHF. Written as DNA, the CDR3 is TGTGCCAGCAGAAAGACAGGTTATAGCAATCAGCCCCAGCATTTT. The chain recombines TRBV2 with TRBJ1-5; D possibly corresponds to TRBD1 (6 bases). V was clipped by 6 bases and J by 0 bases, with 12 bases between them. Germline-derived CDR1 and CDR2 are SNHLY and FYNNEI. The CDR3 covers 15 residues.

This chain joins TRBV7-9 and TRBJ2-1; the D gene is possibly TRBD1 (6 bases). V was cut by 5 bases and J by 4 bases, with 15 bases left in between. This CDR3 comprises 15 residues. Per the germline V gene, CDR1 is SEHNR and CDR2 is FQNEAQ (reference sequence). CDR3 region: CASSPAGTLYNEQFF. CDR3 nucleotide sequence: TGTGCCAGCAGCCCAGCCGGGACACTTTACAATGAGCAGTTCTTC.

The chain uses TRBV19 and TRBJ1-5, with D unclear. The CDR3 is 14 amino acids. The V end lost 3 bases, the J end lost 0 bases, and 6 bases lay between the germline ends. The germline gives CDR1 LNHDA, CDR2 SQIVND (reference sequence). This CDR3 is CASSIGNSNQPQHF. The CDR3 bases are TGTGCCAGTAGTATCGGAAATAGCAATCAGCCCCAGCATTTT.